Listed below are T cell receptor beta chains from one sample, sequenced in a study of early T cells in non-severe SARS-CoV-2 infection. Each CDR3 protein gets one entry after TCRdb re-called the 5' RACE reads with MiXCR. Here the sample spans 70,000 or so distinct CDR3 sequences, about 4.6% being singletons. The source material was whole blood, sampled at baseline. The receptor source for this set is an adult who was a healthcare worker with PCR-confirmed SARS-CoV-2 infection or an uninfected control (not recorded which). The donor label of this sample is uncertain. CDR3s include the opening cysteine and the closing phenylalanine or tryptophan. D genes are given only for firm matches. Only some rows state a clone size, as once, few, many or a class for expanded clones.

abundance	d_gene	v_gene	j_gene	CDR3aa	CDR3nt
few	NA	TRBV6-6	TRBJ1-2	CASSYRGSPNGYTF	TGTGCCAGCAGTTACCGCGGTTCACCCAACGGCTACACCTTC
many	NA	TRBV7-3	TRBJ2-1	CASSLTYGNEQFF	TGTGCCAGCAGCTTAACTTACGGCAATGAGCAGTTCTTC
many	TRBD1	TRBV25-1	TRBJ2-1	CASSEMDRGVHNEQFF	TGTGCCAGCAGTGAAATGGACAGGGGGGTCCACAATGAGCAGTTCTTC
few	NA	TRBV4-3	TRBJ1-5	CASSQAPAEPQHF	TGCGCCAGCAGCCAGGCCCCGGCAGAGCCCCAGCATTTT
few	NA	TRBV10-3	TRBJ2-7	CAISGDGSSYEQYF	TGTGCCATCAGTGGGGACGGGAGCTCCTACGAGCAGTACTTC
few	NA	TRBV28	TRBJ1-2	CASTLQAGSREYTF	TGTGCCAGCACCCTCCAGGCCGGGTCCAGAGAATACACCTTC
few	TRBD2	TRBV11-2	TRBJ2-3	CASSPASGGSLDTQYF	TGTGCCAGCAGCCCTGCTAGCGGGGGCTCCTTGGATACGCAGTATTTT
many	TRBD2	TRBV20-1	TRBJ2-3	CSASRPSGVSDTQYF	TGCAGTGCTAGTAGACCTAGCGGGGTATCAGATACGCAGTATTTT
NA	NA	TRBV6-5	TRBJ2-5	CASSPRWAGKQETQYF	TGTGCCAGCAGCCCGAGGTGGGCGGGTAAACAAGAGACCCAGTACTTC
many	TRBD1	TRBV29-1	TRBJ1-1	CSVGAQGTEAFF	TGCAGCGTCGGAGCACAGGGGACTGAAGCTTTCTTT
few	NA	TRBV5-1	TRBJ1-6	CASSLGGESPLHF	TGCGCCAGCAGCTTGGGCGGGGAATCACCCCTCCACTTT
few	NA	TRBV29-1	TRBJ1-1	CSVDVFTVPAEAFF	TGCAGCGTTGATGTGTTCACAGTTCCCGCTGAAGCTTTCTTT
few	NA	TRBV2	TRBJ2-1	CATSTESGPNEQFF	TGTGCCACCTCCACAGAGTCGGGCCCCAATGAGCAGTTCTTC
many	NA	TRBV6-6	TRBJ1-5	CASTDKVDSNQPQHF	TGTGCCAGCACCGACAAAGTTGATAGCAATCAGCCCCAGCATTTT
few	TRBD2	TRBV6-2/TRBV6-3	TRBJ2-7	CASSPQWEAGRREQYF	TGTGCCAGCAGTCCTCAGTGGGAAGCGGGGAGAAGGGAGCAGTACTTC
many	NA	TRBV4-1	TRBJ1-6	CASSQTSNSPLHF	TGCGCCAGCAGCCAAACCTCAAATTCACCCCTCCACTTT
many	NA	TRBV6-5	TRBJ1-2	CASTGGQRPGYTF	TGTGCCAGCACCGGGGGTCAGAGGCCTGGCTACACCTTC
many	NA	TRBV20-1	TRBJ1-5	CSAEARVGSNQPQHF	TGCAGTGCTGAAGCCCGAGTCGGTAGCAATCAGCCCCAGCATTTT
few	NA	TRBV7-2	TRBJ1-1	CASSSLGADTEAFF	TGTGCCAGCAGCTCTCTGGGGGCAGACACTGAAGCTTTCTTT
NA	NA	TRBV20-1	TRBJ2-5	CSASRGARETQYF	TGCAGTGCTAGTCGGGGGGCACGAGAGACCCAGTACTTC
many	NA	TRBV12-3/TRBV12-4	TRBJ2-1	CASSLEAYNEQFF	TGTGCCAGCAGTCTGGAAGCCTACAATGAGCAGTTCTTC
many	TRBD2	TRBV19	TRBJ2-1	CASTTSLHQGLYNEQFF	TGTGCCAGTACCACTTCATTGCATCAGGGACTATACAATGAGCAGTTCTTC
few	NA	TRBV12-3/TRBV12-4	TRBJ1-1	CASSLAPGPDTEAFF	TGTGCCAGCAGTTTAGCCCCAGGACCAGACACTGAAGCTTTCTTT
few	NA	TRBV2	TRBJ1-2	CASSMGPNYGYTF	TGTGCCAGCAGTATGGGACCAAACTATGGCTACACCTTC
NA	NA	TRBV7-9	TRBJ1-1	CASSLWFGRAEAFF	TGTGCCAGCAGCTTATGGTTTGGGAGGGCTGAAGCTTTCTTT
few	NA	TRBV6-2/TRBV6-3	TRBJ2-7	CASSYSSANEQYF	TGTGCCAGCAGTTACTCGAGCGCGAACGAGCAGTACTTC